What follows are 6 T cell receptor beta chains derived from one specimen sequenced in a study of T cell responses to AZD1222 COVID-19 vaccine (dated by TCRdb to the early 2020s). Library preparation used the immunoSEQ multiplex PCR assay. Not all clones reach the TCRdb copy of this immuneACCESS table, which keeps in-frame sequences only. Checked studies attribute under half of the gap to unresolved V genes and leave the rest unexplained. This sample lists roughly 100,000 clones; 88% were detected once. Of the sample, 2% to 3% falls within the top ten clones. In the paper's terms, the time point label means: baseline before first vaccination. The sample consisted of peripheral blood, taken on day 0 of AZD1222 vaccination. The receptors were gathered from an adult in good health.

This clone appeared a single time. The chain uses TRBV19 and TRBJ1-3; the D is unclear. The ends were cut back, 3 bases at V and 4 bases at J, with 13 bases in the middle. Looked up from germline, CDR1 is LNHDA and CDR2 is SQIVND (reference sequence). This CDR3 comprises 15 residues. CDR3 in amino acids: CASSIGRNLGNTIYF. As DNA, the CDR3 is TGTGCCAGTAGTATCGGACGGAACTTGGGAAACACCATATATTTT. The full variable domain, in which reference TRBV19 and TRBJ1-3 provide the parts outside the CDR3, is DGGITQSPKYLFRKEGQNVTLSCEQNLNHDAMYWYRQDPGQGLRLIYYSQIVNDFQKGDIAEGYSVSREKKESFPLTVTSAQKNPTAFYLCASSIGRNLGNTIYFGEGSWLTVV.

This clone showed up just once. The rearrangement joins TRBV10-2 to TRBJ1-1; D gene ambiguous. V lost 5 bases to trimming and J lost 2 bases, with 9 bases between them. Germline loops: CDR1 WSHSY, CDR2 SAAADI. CDR3 length equals 13 residues. Here the CDR3 DNA reads TGCGCCAGCAGTTTTGGGAGAAACACTGAAGCTTTCTTT. Its translation: CASSFGRNTEAFF.

The V call is TRBV5-1, the J call TRBJ1-2; D unclear. The CDR3 length is 15 residues. Germline-derived CDR1 and CDR2 are SGHRS and YFSETQ. The V gene lost 4 bases and the J gene lost 0 bases, with 13 bases spanning the gap. DNA of the CDR3: TGCGCCAGCAGCCCGGACGCTATAGCTAACTATGGCTACACCTTC. Translated, it gives CASSPDAIANYGYTF.

This rearrangement joins TRBV7-2 to TRBJ1-2; D unresolved. CDR3 length: 14 residues. The ends were cut back, 1 base at V and 5 bases at J, with 11 bases in the middle. Germline V lookup: CDR1 SGHTA, CDR2 FQGNSA. CDR3 coding DNA: TGTGCCAGCAGCTTAGATCCGCGGGGTTATGGCTACACCTTC. Its protein is CASSLDPRGYGYTF.

This chain uses TRBV28 with TRBJ1-6; 10 bases align to TRBD1. Per germline, CDR1 MDHEN and CDR2 SYDVKM. V dropped 2 bases and J dropped 7; count of bases not matched to a gene: 5. This CDR3 region has 16 residues. The CDR3 region is CASSLLMGQGNSPLHF. In DNA, the CDR3 is TGTGCCAGCAGTTTACTAATGGGACAGGGGAATTCACCCCTCCACTTT.

The chain carries TRBV2 and TRBJ1-6; 10 bases match TRBD1. V shed 7 bases, J shed 2 bases, and the junction held 11 bases outside the gene matches. CDR3 length: 18 amino acids. Germline V gene sequence: CDR1 SNHLY, CDR2 FYNNEI. The CDR3 nucleotides are TGTGCCAGCACCTCGACAGGGGGCGCTTGGCCCTATAATTCACCCCTCCACTTT. Translated: CASTSTGGAWPYNSPLHF.